The sequence of this T cell receptor (beta chain) was determined in a study of T-cell reconstitution after alpha-beta-depleted transplantation in children. Whole-study results and caveats: Roughly two months post-transplant, alpha-beta T cells reportedly originated from several hundred graft clones that had expanded. Surviving recipient T cells and intrathymic progenitors accounted for some patients' high TCRbeta diversity at day 60. T-cell numbers and diversity, one year after transplant, stemmed largely from T cells that were newly produced.

The V segment lost 7 bases and the J segment 2 bases; nucleotides outside the gene matches: 11. CDR3 length: 16 amino acids. Germline V gene lookup returns CDR1 SGHRS and CDR2 YFSETQ. This clonotype was recorded at least ten times. Its target is not known. Researchers prepared the TCRbeta library using unique molecular identifiers, the study reports. TCRdb redid the calling of the PCR reads with MiXCR, one entry per CDR3 protein. The sample contains 600,000 to 800,000 distinct CDR3 sequences, approximately 14% of which appear only once. This chain joins TRBV5-1 and TRBJ2-1; TRBD1 agrees at 8 bases. The TCR originated in a girl aged 2 to 9 with congenital amegakaryocytic thrombocytopenia, due to receive a stem cell transplant. This specimen consisted of PBMCs, obtained before TCRalphabeta/CD19-depleted stem cell transplant. CDR3 coding DNA: TGCGCCAGCGGGCAGGGGGCCCAGGAACCCTACAATGAGCAGTTCTTC. This sequence encodes CASGQGAQEPYNEQFF.